A single T cell receptor beta chain is shown here with its context. Its specificity is not known. This entry comes from a study of T cell responses to AZD1222 COVID-19 vaccine. Regarding the study as a whole: Unmutated variant regions are reportedly the target of nearly half of TCRs that are spike-specific. Clonal diversity may have been underestimated in mostly white British donors. Among those given AZD1222, only 5 to 7 were seropositive at baseline.

V was clipped by 8 bases and J by 2 bases; unmatched bases: 10. CDR3 size: 15 residues. Germline assignment: CDR1 MNHEY and CDR2 SVGAGI. Clones were read by immunoSEQ multiplex PCR, and TCRdb kept only the in-frame ones, dropping some. The sample has approximately 120,000 clones; approximately 85% are singletons. V gene TRBV6-5 combines with J gene TRBJ2-7; 9 bases agree with TRBD1. The sequence derives from an adult who received the AZD1222 COVID-19 vaccine. This sample comprised peripheral blood, obtained 28 days after the second AZD1222 dose. This CDR3 is CASYDAGTGTYEQYF. The CDR3 nucleotides are TGTGCCAGCTATGATGCCGGGACAGGGACCTACGAGCAGTACTTC.